The 14 T cell receptor beta chains given below trace back to one sample, sequenced in a study of cytotoxic CD8 clonotypes in ibrutinib-treated CLL. The assay was immunoSEQ multiplex PCR, and TCRdb's table has in-frame clones only and misses some. The table has around 310,000 clones, about 80% seen once; the top ten hold roughly 6.3%. The starting material was PBMCs, obtained before ibrutinib treatment. All receptors derive from a human donor with chronic lymphocytic leukemia.

V usage is TRBV6-6 and J usage is TRBJ1-2, with TRBD1 as a possible D gene (6 bases). V was clipped by 6 bases and J by 3 bases, with 17 bases between them. From germline, CDR1 is MNHNY and CDR2 SVGAGI (reference sequence). The CDR3 is 15 residues long. Here the CDR3 reads CASSTGTSGHYGYTF. The CDR3 DNA reads as TGTGCCAGCAGCACCGGGACAAGCGGACACTATGGCTACACCTTC.

The chain uses TRBV7-2 and TRBJ1-5; unclear D gene. Per the germline V gene, CDR1 is SGHTA and CDR2 is FQGNSA. The germline V and J ends were trimmed by 5 bases and 9 bases, with 14 bases remaining between them. The CDR3 has 13 residues. In DNA, the CDR3 is TGTGCCAGCAGCGAAGACCCCCGCGGGCCCCAGCATTTT. This sequence encodes CASSEDPRGPQHF.

The chain recombines TRBV4-3 with TRBJ2-3; the match to TRBD2 covers 11 bases. Germline V gives CDR1 LGHNA, CDR2 YSLEER. Trimming cost V 0 bases and J 4 bases; bases outside gene matches: 3. The CDR3 has 16 residues. The CDR3 nucleotides read TGCGCCAGCAGCCAAGATGCACTAGCGGGGGCAGATACGCAGTATTTT. This encodes CASSQDALAGADTQYF.

V is TRBV19 and J is TRBJ2-7; 7 positions match TRBD1. Trimming cost V 5 bases and J 6 bases; bases outside gene matches: 10. The length of the CDR3 is 14 residues. The germline V gene has CDR1 LNHDA and CDR2 SQIVND (reference sequence). Written as DNA, the CDR3 is TGTGCCAGTAGTGTAAACAGGGGTATAGGCGAGCAGTACTTC. Encoded protein: CASSVNRGIGEQYF.

The genes are TRBV30 and TRBJ2-1; TRBD1 is a possible D gene (7 bases). Germline V gene sequence: CDR1 GTSNPN, CDR2 SVGIG (reference sequence). The germline V and J ends were trimmed by 4 bases and 6 bases, with 10 bases remaining between them. There are 12 residues in the CDR3. The CDR3 reads CAWKQGGNEQFF. Written as DNA, the CDR3 is TGTGCCTGGAAGCAGGGGGGCAATGAGCAGTTCTTC.

The rearrangement joins TRBV7-6 to TRBJ2-1, with TRBD2 matching 12 bases. CDR1 is SGHVS and CDR2 is FNYEAQ in the germline V gene. The CDR3 runs to 15 residues. V dropped 3 bases and J dropped 8; count of bases not matched to a gene: 5. The CDR3 DNA reads TGTGCCAGCAGCTTCTCTAGCGGGAGGGGGGATGAGCAGTTCTTC. Translation gives CASSFSSGRGDEQFF.

This clone was counted once. The V call is TRBV25-1, the J call TRBJ2-2; 9 nucleotides match TRBD1. Germline CDR1 MGHDK, CDR2 SYGVNS. J was trimmed by 3 bases and V by 5 bases; bases with no gene match: 4. The CDR3 runs 15 residues. CDR3 sequence reads: CASSSTGGYTGELFF. CDR3 sequence (DNA): TGTGCCAGCAGTAGTACAGGGGGCTACACCGGGGAGCTGTTTTTT. The complete variable domain, with remaining parts taken from reference TRBV25-1 and TRBJ2-2, reads EADIYQTPRYLVIGTGKKITLECSQTMGHDKMYWYQQDPGMELHLIHYSYGVNSTEKGDLSSESTVSRIRTEHFPLTLESARPSHTSQYLCASSSTGGYTGELFFGEGSRLTVL.

This clone was recorded a few times. Here the CDR3 reads CASTEGQARHEQYF. CDR3 coding DNA: TGTGCCAGCACAGAGGGGCAGGCCCGCCACGAGCAGTACTTC. V is TRBV5-6 and J is TRBJ2-7, with D perhaps assigned TRBD1 or TRBD2 (5 bases each). Germline CDR1 reads SGHDT; CDR2 reads YYEEEE. Trimming left V 6 bases short and J 5 bases short, with 18 bases between. This CDR3 comprises 14 residues.

The chain has TRBV6-1 and TRBJ2-1; no reliable D call. Germline values: CDR1 MNHNS, CDR2 SASEGT. Trimming cost V 5 bases and J 10 bases, with 9 bases left between them. This CDR3 has 11 residues. The CDR3 is CASSRNREQFF. The CDR3 DNA reads TGTGCCAGCAGTCGAAATCGGGAGCAGTTCTTC.

This rearrangement joins TRBV7-6 to TRBJ2-2; 16 positions match TRBD2. This CDR3 comprises 18 residues. Losses at the gene ends were 5 bases for V and 4 bases for J; bases not matched to a gene: 7. CDR1 and CDR2 from the germline V gene are SGHVS and FNYEAQ. CDR3 amino acids: CASSAPGLAGGPTGELFF. DNA of the CDR3: TGTGCCAGCAGCGCCCCGGGACTAGCGGGAGGGCCCACCGGGGAGCTGTTTTTT.

The J gene is TRBJ2-2, the V gene TRBV14; D tentatively fits TRBD1 or TRBD2 (5 bases each). This CDR3 comprises 15 residues. V shed 4 bases and J shed 12 bases, with 21 bases lying between them. The germline V gene encodes CDR1 SGHDN and CDR2 FVKESK. CDR3 bases: TGTGCCAGCAGCCTAGACCGGGACGCTACCTGGAAGCTGTTTTTT. Amino acids: CASSLDRDATWKLFF.

V usage is TRBV5-1 and J usage is TRBJ2-1; TRBD2 aligns across 7 bases. Germline loops: CDR1 SGHRS, CDR2 YFSETQ. This CDR3 region has 16 residues. Trimming at V came to 5 bases and at J to 6 bases, leaving 14 bases not matched to a gene. The CDR3 nucleotides read TGCGCCAGCAGTTCTGGGTCAGCGGGAAATTTCAATGAGCAGTTCTTC. Its protein product is CASSSGSAGNFNEQFF.

The chain carries TRBV7-9 and TRBJ2-3; 7 bases are a match to TRBD1. V trimming: 3 bases; J trimming: 3 bases; junction bases outside the gene matches: 6. The length of the CDR3 is 15 residues. The germline V gene encodes CDR1 SEHNR and CDR2 FQNEAQ (reference sequence). The CDR3 reads CASSFRGRRTDTQYF. The CDR3 DNA reads as TGTGCCAGCAGCTTTAGGGGGCGACGGACAGATACGCAGTATTTT.

This clone occurred a few times. This chain links TRBV15 with TRBJ2-4, with D possibly being TRBD1 (6 bases). CDR3 length: 19 amino acids. V was pared by 0 bases and J by 6 bases, with 24 bases between. Germline V lookup: CDR1 LNHNV, CDR2 YYDKDF (reference sequence). For the CDR3, the DNA is TGTGCCACCAGCAGAGATACGTTGATGCGGACAGCAACCTCAAACATTCAGTACTTC. Protein sequence: CATSRDTLMRTATSNIQYF.